This T cell receptor beta chain was captured by sequencing in a study of blood T cells in healthy people across ages. The CDR3 runs 15 residues. The germline V gene encodes CDR1 GTSNPN and CDR2 SVGIG (reference sequence). The second PCR ran roughly 7 to 12 cycles with a sample-barcoded 5' primer and J-beta primers. TCRdb re-called the 5' RACE reads with MiXCR, one entry per CDR3 protein. The sample includes approximately 1.5 million distinct CDR3 sequences, roughly 30% of them seen just once. The TCR comes from a woman aged 25 to 39 in good health. This chain uses TRBV30 with TRBJ2-4; TRBD2 matches at 7 bases. The closer fit of TRBJ2-7 to the DNA end suggests the J call may be wrong. Sample: blood. CDR3 loop: CAWSSGTEISNEQYF. The CDR3 DNA follows: TGTGCCTGGTCAAGCGGGACTGAGATATCTAACGAGCAGTACTTC.